This paragraph reports one T cell receptor (beta chain). The entry originates in a study of blood T cell repertoires in COVID-19. Study information: Donors in the United States, Italy and Spain gave samples during acute or convalescent COVID-19. Sample material is recorded as cDNA or gDNA derived from T cells, B-cell-depleted T cells, or PBMCs.

V shed 4 bases, J shed 6 bases, and the junction held 5 bases outside the gene matches. The CDR3 has 14 residues. Per germline, CDR1 SGHKS and CDR2 YYEKEE (reference sequence). In the study's own analysis: The assay estimated nucleated cells by amplifying reference gene primers. TCRdb's table, derived via immunoSEQ multiplex PCR, lists solely in-frame clones and lacks some. From that table come the V and J calls and clone size; the DNA was used to work out D and trimming. The table includes around 43,000 clones, 70% to 90% detected once. Sequencing used peripheral blood. The clonotype was recovered from a woman older than 75 with acute or convalescent COVID-19. This chain connects TRBV5-5 to TRBJ1-2; 11 nucleotides line up with TRBD1. For the CDR3, the DNA is TGTGCCAGCAGCACGGACAGGGGGCTGGATGGCTACACCTTC. It specifies CASSTDRGLDGYTF.